These 28 T cell receptor beta chains were all obtained from the same sample, sequenced in a study of PD-L1 blockade in urothelial cancer. The protocol was immunoSEQ multiplex PCR, while the TCRdb copy is restricted to in-frame clones and leaves out a portion. The data hold 95,000 to 100,000 clones, with about nine tenths observed a single time. Time point given: pretreatment peripheral blood. Sequenced here: PBMCs, sampled around atezolizumab (anti-PD-L1) treatment. Receptor source: a man aged 60 to 69 with urothelial cancer.

J is TRBJ1-5 and V is TRBV6-1; D uncertain. Trimming took 2 bases from V and 5 from J, leaving 10 bases between them. This CDR3 is built from 14 residues. Per germline, CDR1 MNHNS and CDR2 SASEGT. The CDR3 reads CASSEQQNYQPQHF. The CDR3 region has the DNA TGTGCCAGCAGTGAACAACAGAACTATCAGCCCCAGCATTTT.

In the case of this clone: The same CDR3 arises from other DNA sequences in this sample as well. The chain uses TRBV18 and TRBJ2-5; the D is unclear. This CDR3 is built from 11 residues. Trimming took off 3 bases at V and 4 bases at J, with 3 bases between the two ends. The germline CDR1 and CDR2 sequences are KGHSH and LQKENI. Here the CDR3 DNA reads TGTGCCAGCTCACCCGGAGAGACCCAGTACTTC. This translates into CASSPGETQYF.

V and J are TRBV27 and TRBJ1-2; tentative D call: TRBD1 (5 bases). CDR1 and CDR2 (germline): MNHEY, SMNVEV (reference sequence). There are 14 residues in the CDR3. The V end was cut by 6 bases, the J end by 2 bases, with 13 bases between. The CDR3 coding sequence is TGTGCCAGCAGAGGAAGGGGACTCAACTATGGCTACACCTTC. It translates to CASRGRGLNYGYTF.

This sequence joins TRBV5-4 and TRBJ1-5; TRBD1 is a possible D gene (5 bases). V was shortened by 5 bases and J by 4 bases, with 13 bases between the two germline ends. The CDR3 runs 14 residues. The germline CDR1 and CDR2 sequences are SGHNT and YYREEE (reference sequence). The CDR3 spells CASSTGGGNQPQHF. DNA of the CDR3: TGTGCCAGCAGTACCGGCGGGGGGAATCAGCCCCAGCATTTT. Full variable domain (missing parts from reference TRBV5-4 and TRBJ1-5): ETGVTQSPTHLIKTRGQQVTLRCSSQSGHNTVSWYQQALGQGPQFIFQYYREEENGRGNFPPRFSGLQFPNYSSELNVNALELDDSALYLCASSTGGGNQPQHFGDGTRLSIL.

V usage is TRBV27 and J usage is TRBJ2-6; a possible D gene is TRBD2 (5 bases). From germline, CDR1 is MNHEY and CDR2 SMNVEV (reference sequence). There are 14 residues in the CDR3. With 1 base removed from V and 8 bases from J, the gap between germline ends came to 9 bases. CDR3 DNA: TGTGCCAGCAGTTTATTGGCGGACTCCAACGTCCTGACTTTC. The encoded protein is CASSLLADSNVLTF. Combining the CDR3 with reference TRBV27 and TRBJ2-6 gives the whole variable domain EAQVTQNPRYLITVTGKKLTVTCSQNMNHEYMSWYRQDPGLGLRQIYYSMNVEVTDKGDVPEGYKVSRKEKRNFPLILESPSPNQTSLYFCASSLLADSNVLTFGAGSRLTVL.

The rearrangement uses TRBV2 and TRBJ1-6; D is undetermined. The CDR3 is 13 residues long. Germline V gene lookup returns CDR1 SNHLY and CDR2 FYNNEI. The ends were cut back, 7 bases at V and 6 bases at J, with 10 bases in the middle. CDR3 in DNA: TGTGCCAGCAAAGGACTGGGTAATTCACCCCTCCACTTT. Amino acids: CASKGLGNSPLHF.

The chain employs TRBV7-2 and TRBJ2-1; D is possibly TRBD1 (6 bases). Germline V lookup: CDR1 SGHTA, CDR2 FQGNSA. The CDR3 contains 14 residues. The germline V and J ends were trimmed by 1 base and 8 bases, with 12 bases remaining between them. CDR3 loop: CASSLGGQSYEQFF. The CDR3 bases are TGTGCCAGCAGCTTAGGGGGGCAATCCTATGAGCAGTTCTTC.

The chain combines TRBV30 with TRBJ1-5; D is perhaps TRBD1 (6 bases). The CDR3 is made up of 13 amino acids. Looked up from germline, CDR1 is GTSNPN and CDR2 is SVGIG (reference sequence). V lost 0 bases, J lost 7 bases, and 10 bases lay in between. CDR3 coding DNA: TGTGCCTGGAGTGTGAGGGGGATGCAGCCCCAGCATTTT. Translation gives CAWSVRGMQPQHF.

This sequence joins TRBV4-3 and TRBJ2-5; D perhaps matches TRBD2 (7 bases). CDR3 length equals 15 residues. Germline values: CDR1 LGHNA, CDR2 YSLEER. Trimming took off 0 bases at V and 5 bases at J, with 13 bases between the two ends. As DNA, the CDR3 is TGCGCCAGCAGCCAAGATTCGGGGGGCTGGGAGACCCAGTACTTC. This translates into CASSQDSGGWETQYF.

This chain joins TRBV9 and TRBJ2-2; 13 bases fit TRBD2. This CDR3 spans 16 amino acids. Germline lookup yields CDR1 SGDLS and CDR2 YYNGEE. V lost 1 base and J lost 4; bases outside the gene matches: 1. In DNA, the CDR3 is TGTGCCAGCAGCGTAACTAGCGGGGGGGCCACCGGGGAGCTGTTTTTT. Translating it yields CASSVTSGGATGELFF.

The chain combines TRBV5-8 with TRBJ2-1; 7 nucleotides line up with TRBD1. Unmatched junction bases numbered 8, after V lost 4 bases and J lost 4 bases. The CDR3 consists of 15 residues. Germline V lookup: CDR1 SGHTS, CDR2 YDEGEE. CDR3 nucleotides: TGTGCCAGCAGCCTCCGACAGGGCTATTACAATGAGCAGTTCTTC. Amino acids: CASSLRQGYYNEQFF.

This chain joins TRBV30 and TRBJ2-7; 9 bases match TRBD1. V shed 7 bases and J 1 base; nucleotides not matched to a gene: 2. The CDR3 is 12 amino acids. Germline V lookup: CDR1 GTSNPN, CDR2 SVGIG (reference sequence). CDR3 sequence: CAYGTGSYEQYF. The CDR3, as DNA: TGTGCCTACGGGACAGGGTCCTACGAGCAGTACTTC.

The chain joins TRBV6-5 to TRBJ2-1; 8 bases fit TRBD2. The CDR3 runs 15 residues. V shed 2 bases, J shed 2 bases, and the junction held 2 bases outside the gene matches. Per the germline V gene, CDR1 is MNHEY and CDR2 is SVGAGI. CDR3 in DNA: TGTGCCAGCAGTTACAACGGGAGGGCCTACAATGAGCAGTTCTTC. Protein product: CASSYNGRAYNEQFF.

The chain recombines TRBV11-2 with TRBJ2-3; TRBD2 aligns across 14 bases. The V gene end was trimmed by 5 bases and the J gene end by 8 bases; junction bases not matched to a gene: 6. The CDR3 is made up of 15 amino acids. The germline CDR1 and CDR2 sequences are SGHAT and FQNNGV. The CDR3 region is CASSPGTSGSTTQYF. The CDR3 region has the DNA TGTGCCAGCAGCCCAGGGACTAGCGGGAGCACTACGCAGTATTTT.

The V and J genes are TRBV19 and TRBJ1-6, with unresolved D. The CDR3 is 14 amino acids. CDR1 and CDR2 from the germline V gene are LNHDA and SQIVND (reference sequence). Trimming left V 0 bases short and J 6 bases short, with 6 bases between. This chain's CDR3 is CASSIEQTNSPLHF. The DNA of the CDR3 is TGTGCCAGTAGTATAGAACAGACTAATTCACCCCTCCACTTT.

The V and J genes are TRBV11-3 and TRBJ2-2; D is possibly TRBD2 (6 bases). V shed 1 base and J shed 7 bases, with 13 bases lying between them. Per germline, CDR1 SGHNT and CDR2 YENEEA. The CDR3 totals 15 residues. CDR3 coding DNA: TGTGCCAGCAGCTTAGGGCAGCTCGGGGGCGGGGAGCTGTTTTTT. The encoded protein is CASSLGQLGGGELFF.

The chain carries TRBV7-3 and TRBJ1-4, with a weak D call TRBD1 (5 bases). Germline V gene sequence: CDR1 SGHTA, CDR2 FQGTGA. The CDR3 covers 13 residues. V lost 6 bases and J lost 8, with 13 bases in between. The CDR3 is CASSRDLGEKLFF. CDR3 sequence (DNA): TGTGCCAGCAGTCGGGACTTGGGAGAAAAACTGTTTTTT.

This chain joins TRBV27 and TRBJ1-2; 9 bases match TRBD1. V trimming: 5 bases; J trimming: 0 bases; junction bases outside the gene matches: 4. This CDR3 spans 15 amino acids. The germline gives CDR1 MNHEY, CDR2 SMNVEV (reference sequence). For the CDR3, the DNA is TGTGCCAGCAGTCCGGGACAGGGAACTAACTATGGCTACACCTTC. Translation: CASSPGQGTNYGYTF.

The V and J genes are TRBV6-1 and TRBJ1-3; D possibly corresponds to TRBD1 (6 bases). Germline CDR1 and CDR2: MNHNS and SASEGT. V was pared by 7 bases and J by 0 bases, with 10 bases between. The length of the CDR3 is 14 residues. Here the CDR3 reads CASTQGNSGNTIYF. Written as DNA, the CDR3 is TGTGCCAGCACCCAGGGGAACTCTGGAAACACCATATATTTT.

The chain recombines TRBV12-1 with TRBJ2-1; the table's D call, TRBD2, was not checked against the DNA. TRBV12-1 is a pseudogene segment. This CDR3 is built from 17 residues. The CDR3 spells CASSFYRRGPPYNEQFF. The CDR3 nucleotides read TGTGCCAGCAGCTTTTATAGGCGGGGGCCGCCCTACAATGAGCAGTTCTTC.

This clone showed up just a few times. The J gene is TRBJ2-7, the V gene TRBV6-1; a weak D match, TRBD2 (5 bases). The CDR3 has 13 amino acids. V gave up 1 base and J gave up 5 bases, with 9 bases separating them. The germline V gene encodes CDR1 MNHNS and CDR2 SASEGT. CDR3 residues: CASSEGEWNEQYF. CDR3 in DNA: TGTGCCAGCAGTGAAGGGGAGTGGAACGAGCAGTACTTC.

The V call is TRBV19, the J call TRBJ2-5, with TRBD1 matching over 9 bases. The CDR3 totals 15 residues. Per the germline V gene, CDR1 is LNHDA and CDR2 is SQIVND (reference sequence). V shed 8 bases and J 4 bases; nucleotides not matched to a gene: 11. The CDR3 DNA follows: TGTGCCAGTTCCGCTGCCGGGACAGGGAGAGAGACCCAGTACTTC. Translating it yields CASSAAGTGRETQYF.

CDR3 nucleotide sequence: TGCGCCAGCAGCTTGGGTGCGGGAGTCGCGGAGACCCAGTACTTC. Protein sequence: CASSLGAGVAETQYF. The chain links TRBV5-1 to TRBJ2-5; 7 bases are shared with TRBD2. Unmatched junction bases numbered 7, after V lost 0 bases and J lost 5 bases. Germline CDR1 is SGHRS and CDR2 is YFSETQ. This CDR3 contains 15 residues.

The chain employs TRBV20-1 and TRBJ2-3, with D uncertain. With 7 bases removed from V and 8 bases from J, the gap between germline ends came to 13 bases. Germline CDR1 is DFQATT and CDR2 is SNEGSKA (reference sequence). The CDR3 extends over 11 amino acids. The CDR3 sequence is CSVPATGTQYF. The CDR3 bases are TGCAGTGTTCCCGCCACCGGTACGCAGTATTTT.

This chain uses TRBV29-1 with TRBJ2-5; a possible D gene is TRBD2 (7 bases). Germline V CDR1 and CDR2: SQVTM, ANQGSEA. The V and J ends lost 3 bases and 2 bases respectively, with 13 bases between them. The CDR3 has 14 residues. The CDR3 nucleotides read TGCAGCGTTGATGGGGGGAGGGGGCAAGAGACCCAGTACTTC. It translates to CSVDGGRGQETQYF.

This sequence joins TRBV18 and TRBJ2-5; weak D call: TRBD2 (6 bases). Trimming removed 3 bases at V and 1 base at J, with 15 bases between. The CDR3 runs 16 residues. CDR1 is KGHSH, CDR2 LQKENI, per germline. The CDR3 DNA reads TGTGCCAGCTCACCCCTCGGGGGTTTCCTCCAAGAGACCCAGTACTTC. The encoded protein is CASSPLGGFLQETQYF. The variable domain in full, with the rest retrieved from reference TRBV18 and TRBJ2-5, is NAGVMQNPRHLVRRRGQEARLRCSPMKGHSHVYWYRQLPEEGLKFMVYLQKENIIDESGMPKERFSAEFPKEGPSILRIQQVVRGDSAAYFCASSPLGGFLQETQYFGPGTRLLVL.

The chain recombines TRBV7-6 with TRBJ2-3; no clear D. V was pared by 5 bases and J by 14 bases, with 5 bases between. There are 8 residues in the CDR3. The germline CDR1 and CDR2 sequences are SGHVS and FNYEAQ. CDR3 sequence (DNA): TGTGCCAGCAGCCATTGGTATTTT. Translating gives CASSHWYF.

The chain recombines TRBV19 with TRBJ2-7, with D perhaps matching TRBD1 (6 bases). The germline V gene encodes CDR1 LNHDA and CDR2 SQIVND (reference sequence). V was shortened by 3 bases and J by 2 bases, with 14 bases between the two germline ends. This CDR3 spans 15 amino acids. This chain's CDR3 is CASSISGVGAYEQYF. CDR3 coding DNA: TGTGCCAGTAGTATCTCAGGGGTTGGAGCCTACGAGCAGTACTTC.